A single sample is the source of the 8 T cell receptor beta chains below, sequenced in a study of CD8+CD57+ T cells in acquired aplastic anemia. Profiles of TCR beta VDJ and CDR3 were generated from a genomic DNA template. TCRdb reprocessed the reads via MiXCR and lists one record per CDR3 protein. This table has 250,000 to 350,000 distinct CDR3 sequences, roughly 53% appearing once. Patients picked for sequencing had shown CD8+CD57+ cell expansion detected by flow cytometry. The sample taken for sequencing was sorted CD4+, CD8+, or CD8+CD57+ T cells (not recorded which) from PBMCs. The receptors originated from a human donor with aplastic anemia.

V gene TRBV6-4 combines with J gene TRBJ2-1; 9 bases map to TRBD1. This CDR3 is built from 14 residues. In germline, CDR1 is MRHNA, CDR2 SNTAGT. V dropped 4 bases and J dropped 5; count of bases not matched to a gene: 3. CDR3 sequence (DNA): TGTGCCAGCAGTGGACAGGGGGTAAACAATGAGCAGTTCTTC. Translation: CASSGQGVNNEQFF.

This clonotype appeared many times. This chain connects TRBV29-1 to TRBJ1-2; 8 bases line up with TRBD1. Germline V gene sequence: CDR1 SQVTM, CDR2 ANQGSEA. The CDR3 has 15 residues. The V gene end was trimmed by 4 bases and the J gene end by 8 bases; junction bases not matched to a gene: 15. CDR3 loop: CSVVMDRVNLVGYTF. CDR3 coding DNA: TGCAGCGTTGTAATGGACAGGGTAAATTTGGTGGGCTACACCTTC.

This clonotype was observed once. The V gene is TRBV14, the J gene TRBJ1-2; 9 bases line up with TRBD1. The junction had 7 bases not matched to a gene; V was cut back by 1 base and J by 7 bases. Per germline, CDR1 SGHDN and CDR2 FVKESK. The CDR3 sequence is 15 residues long. CDR3 residues: CASSQVWDRDVGYTF. The CDR3 DNA reads TGTGCCAGCAGCCAAGTGTGGGACAGGGACGTTGGCTACACCTTC.

Worth noting for this clonotype: Its ends do not fully match the called genes, so a read error is possible. The V gene is TRBV7-9, the J gene TRBJ2-7; 10 nucleotides line up with TRBD2. The CDR3 covers 17 residues. Germline V CDR1 and CDR2: SEHNR, FQNEAQ (reference sequence). The CDR3 sequence: CASSRPAGGPPSYELYF. The CDR3 nucleotides read TGTGCCAGCAGTCGACCAGCGGGAGGGCCCCCCTCCTACGAGCTGTACTTC.

As to this clonotype: One end of the junction is discordant with germline, which a read error may explain. V gene TRBV19 combines with J gene TRBJ2-3, with 8 positions matching TRBD2. Per germline, CDR1 LNHDA and CDR2 SQIVND (reference sequence). The CDR3 length is 17 residues. The CDR3 coding sequence is TGTGCCGGTAGTATCCTAGCGGGTCTTACTAGCACAGATACGCAGTATTTT. This codes for CAGSILAGLTSTDTQYF.

This clonotype was detected many times. The gene calls are TRBV19 and TRBJ2-1; 10 nucleotides line up with TRBD1. V trimming: 6 bases; J trimming: 2 bases; junction bases outside the gene matches: 7. The germline V gene has CDR1 LNHDA and CDR2 SQIVND (reference sequence). CDR3 length: 16 amino acids. As DNA, the CDR3 is TGTGCCAGTAGGGCTACCGGGACAGGGGCCTACAATGAGCAGTTCTTC. Its protein product is CASRATGTGAYNEQFF.

Ten or more counts support this clonotype. The J gene is TRBJ2-1, the V gene TRBV19, with 11 bases matching TRBD1. Germline values: CDR1 LNHDA, CDR2 SQIVND (reference sequence). This CDR3 comprises 15 residues. Germline trimming cut 5 bases from V and 7 bases from J; bases unmatched to any gene: 7. CDR3 amino acids: CASSPWDRGANEQFF. The DNA of the CDR3 is TGTGCCAGTAGTCCTTGGGACAGGGGGGCGAATGAGCAGTTCTTC.

CDR3 sequence reads: CATSIRDRVWEQYF. The CDR3 DNA reads as TGTGCCACCAGCATCCGGGACAGGGTTTGGGAGCAGTACTTC. The chain recombines TRBV15 with TRBJ2-7; TRBD1 matches at 9 bases. Unmatched junction bases numbered 8, after V lost 4 bases and J lost 7 bases. Looked up from germline, CDR1 is LNHNV and CDR2 is YYDKDF (reference sequence). CDR3 length: 14 residues.